A single sample gave rise to the 5 T cell receptor beta chains below, sequenced in a study of vaccination and CD4 T cells after COVID-19. Sequencing of cultured CD4+ T cell DNA used the Oncomine TCR Beta short-read assay. TCRdb redid the calling of the PCR reads with MiXCR, one entry per CDR3 protein. Of 6,000 to 8,500 distinct CDR3 sequences listed, around 50% are singletons. Treatment of the sample: roughly ten-day PBMC culture with coronavirus spike peptide pools or control peptides (ViraFEST assay). The antigens for these receptors are not known. The sample consisted of CD4+ T cells from blood, cultured in vitro. These receptors were obtained from a human donor who had recovered from COVID-19.

This clonotype was counted a few times. The chain uses TRBV18 and TRBJ2-7; tentative D call: TRBD1 (6 bases). Germline V gene data show CDR1 as KGHSH and CDR2 as LQKENI. Trimming pared 4 bases from V and 2 bases from J, leaving 15 bases between. The CDR3 totals 15 residues. The CDR3 DNA sequence: TGTGCCAGCTCACTTGGGGGCCCTTTTCCCTACGAGCAGTACTTC. Residues: CASSLGGPFPYEQYF.

The V and J genes are TRBV24-1 and TRBJ2-2; D call uncertain. Trimming shortened V by 1 base and J by 3 bases, and 5 bases separated the two germline ends. The length of the CDR3 is 14 residues. Looked up from germline, CDR1 is KGHDR and CDR2 is SFDVKD. This CDR3 is CATSDFPDTGELFF. The CDR3, as DNA: TGTGCCACCAGTGATTTTCCAGACACCGGGGAGCTGTTTTTT.

The chain is built from TRBV30 and TRBJ2-5; the D is unclear. V was trimmed by 0 bases and J by 5 bases, leaving 10 bases between them. Germline V gene sequence: CDR1 GTSNPN, CDR2 SVGIG (reference sequence). The CDR3 is made up of 13 amino acids. The CDR3 here is CAWSVRVRETQYF. DNA for the CDR3: TGTGCCTGGAGTGTCCGGGTCCGGGAGACCCAGTACTTC. Full variable domain (rest looked up from reference TRBV30 and TRBJ2-5): SQTIHQWPATLVQPVGSPLSLECTVEGTSNPNLYWYRQAAGRGLQLLFYSVGIGQISSEVPQNLSASRPQDRQFILSSKKLLLSDSGFYLCAWSVRVRETQYFGPGTRLLVL.

This clonotype appeared a few times. This chain uses TRBV27 with TRBJ2-3; the D is unclear. V lost 5 bases and J 2 bases, leaving 11 bases between the germline ends. Germline lookup yields CDR1 MNHEY and CDR2 SMNVEV (reference sequence). The CDR3 is 14 residues long. CDR3 nucleotides: TGTGCCAGCAGTCCGAAGCCCTACACAGATACGCAGTATTTT. Its protein is CASSPKPYTDTQYF.

This clonotype is labeled large. V and J are TRBV7-9 and TRBJ2-3, with 10 bases lining up with TRBD2. The J segment lost 5 bases and the V segment lost 3 bases, leaving 5 bases of the junction unmatched. The CDR3 totals 15 residues. CDR1 and CDR2 from the germline V gene are SEHNR and FQNEAQ (reference sequence). CDR3 in DNA: TGTGCCAGCAGCTTTTTAGCGGGAGGAGAAGATACGCAGTATTTT. This sequence encodes CASSFLAGGEDTQYF.